This is a list of T cell receptor beta chains from one sample in a study of blood T cells in healthy people across ages. One entry per CDR3 protein, called by TCRdb with MiXCR from the 5' RACE reads. This sample has hundreds of thousands of distinct CDR3 sequences, with about a quarter found just once. The data were also submitted as part of a second study, on T cells of mothers and their children.

The sample comprised blood. These receptors were collected from a boy between 10 and 17 years old in good health. The CDR3 runs from the conserved cysteine through the conserved F or W. Fields, in order: D gene, clone size, J gene, V gene, CDR3 protein, CDR3 DNA. The D gene is left open where the match is weak. Not every row has a clone size; where given, it reads once, few, many or a size class.

d_gene: .; abundance: .; j_gene: TRBJ2-1; v_gene: TRBV12-3/TRBV12-4; CDR3aa: CASSDRLGQFF; CDR3nt: TGTGCCAGCAGCGACCGTCTCGGGCAGTTCTTC
d_gene: TRBD1; abundance: few; j_gene: TRBJ2-6; v_gene: TRBV7-3; CDR3aa: CASSSPPGTGGSGANVLTF; CDR3nt: TGTGCCAGCAGCTCACCCCCCGGGACAGGGGGCTCTGGGGCCAACGTCCTGACTTTC
d_gene: .; abundance: few; j_gene: TRBJ1-2; v_gene: TRBV2; CDR3aa: CASKGEGRIYGYTF; CDR3nt: TGTGCCAGCAAAGGAGAGGGGAGGATCTATGGCTACACCTTC
d_gene: .; abundance: .; j_gene: TRBJ2-5; v_gene: TRBV18; CDR3aa: CASSPPTGSQYF; CDR3nt: TGCGCCAGCTCACCACCGACCGGGTCCCAGTACTTC
d_gene: .; abundance: .; j_gene: TRBJ2-1; v_gene: TRBV18; CDR3aa: CASSTQVNEQFF; CDR3nt: TGTGCCAGCTCGACCCAGGTCAATGAGCAGTTCTTC
d_gene: .; abundance: .; j_gene: TRBJ2-2; v_gene: TRBV2; CDR3aa: CASSEVPNTGELFF; CDR3nt: TGTGCCAGCAGTGAGGTCCCGAACACCGGGGAGCTGTTTTTT
d_gene: TRBD1; abundance: few; j_gene: TRBJ1-1; v_gene: TRBV5-1; CDR3aa: CASSTEGQGNTEAFF; CDR3nt: TGCGCCAGCAGCACCGAAGGACAGGGGAACACTGAAGCTTTCTTT
d_gene: .; abundance: few; j_gene: TRBJ2-2; v_gene: TRBV11-2; CDR3aa: CARNRDNNTGELFF; CDR3nt: TGTGCCAGGAACCGGGACAACAACACCGGGGAGCTGTTTTTT
d_gene: TRBD1; abundance: .; j_gene: TRBJ2-3; v_gene: TRBV29-1; CDR3aa: CSVGDRAGSTDTQYF; CDR3nt: TGCAGCGTCGGGGACAGGGCCGGCAGCACAGATACGCAGTATTTT
d_gene: .; abundance: .; j_gene: TRBJ2-1; v_gene: TRBV5-1; CDR3aa: CASSLGTGTYKEQFF; CDR3nt: TGCGCCAGCAGCTTGGGCACCGGGACCTACAAGGAGCAGTTCTTC
d_gene: .; abundance: .; j_gene: TRBJ2-7; v_gene: TRBV7-9; CDR3aa: CASSLGSGPLSYEQYF; CDR3nt: TGTGCCAGCAGCTTAGGGTCGGGTCCCCTCTCCTACGAGCAGTACTTC
d_gene: TRBD1; abundance: many; j_gene: TRBJ1-4; v_gene: TRBV4-1; CDR3aa: CASTRLGTGFEKLFF; CDR3nt: TGCGCCAGCACCCGATTGGGGACAGGGTTTGAAAAACTGTTTTTT
d_gene: .; abundance: .; j_gene: TRBJ2-2; v_gene: TRBV25-1; CDR3aa: CASSDSRQVMGTGELFF; CDR3nt: TGTGCCAGCAGTGACAGCAGACAGGTTATGGGCACCGGGGAGCTGTTTTTT
d_gene: .; abundance: few; j_gene: TRBJ1-4; v_gene: TRBV5-4; CDR3aa: CASSLDRAYGEKLFF; CDR3nt: TGTGCCAGCAGCTTGGACCGGGCTTACGGTGAAAAACTGTTTTTT
d_gene: .; abundance: few; j_gene: TRBJ1-5; v_gene: TRBV2; CDR3aa: CASSEAGQGRQPQHF; CDR3nt: TGTGCCAGCAGTGAAGCAGGGCAGGGCCGGCAGCCCCAGCATTTT
d_gene: .; abundance: few; j_gene: TRBJ2-3; v_gene: TRBV6-6; CDR3aa: CASSSPSAGSSTDTQYF; CDR3nt: TGTGCCAGCAGTTCTCCCTCCGCGGGGAGTAGCACAGATACGCAGTATTTT
d_gene: TRBD1; abundance: .; j_gene: TRBJ2-1; v_gene: TRBV5-1; CDR3aa: CASSFRDSDNEQFF; CDR3nt: TGCGCCAGCAGCTTCCGGGACAGCGACAATGAGCAGTTCTTC
d_gene: .; abundance: .; j_gene: TRBJ2-7; v_gene: TRBV21-1; CDR3aa: CASSKGTGDYEQYF; CDR3nt: TGTGCCAGCAGCAAAGGGACAGGTGACTACGAGCAGTACTTC
d_gene: .; abundance: few; j_gene: TRBJ2-1; v_gene: TRBV4-1; CDR3aa: CASSQGFLARDYNEQFF; CDR3nt: TGCGCCAGCAGCCAAGGATTCTTAGCGAGGGACTACAATGAGCAGTTCTTC
d_gene: .; abundance: few; j_gene: TRBJ2-3; v_gene: TRBV21-1; CDR3aa: CASSKEEGHTDTQYF; CDR3nt: TGTGCCAGCAGCAAAGAGGAGGGGCACACAGATACGCAGTATTTT